The clone carrying this T cell receptor beta chain is a singleton in its sample. This specimen comes from a study of early T cells in non-severe SARS-CoV-2 infection. TCRdb analysed the 5' RACE reads with MiXCR anew, one entry per CDR3 protein. The table lists tens of thousands of distinct CDR3 sequences, about 15% of them singletons. This CDR3 has 16 amino acids. Per the germline V gene, CDR1 is LGHDT and CDR2 is YNNKEL (reference sequence). V was pared by 3 bases and J by 1 base, with 16 bases between. The sequencing input was whole blood. The V gene is TRBV3-1, the J gene TRBJ2-7; possible D gene TRBD2, 5 bases. This TCR was recovered from an adult who was a healthcare worker with PCR-confirmed SARS-CoV-2 infection or an uninfected control (not recorded which). The CDR3 region is CASSQTDSIASYEQYF. CDR3 in DNA: TGTGCCAGCAGCCAGACGGACTCGATAGCGTCCTACGAGCAGTACTTC.